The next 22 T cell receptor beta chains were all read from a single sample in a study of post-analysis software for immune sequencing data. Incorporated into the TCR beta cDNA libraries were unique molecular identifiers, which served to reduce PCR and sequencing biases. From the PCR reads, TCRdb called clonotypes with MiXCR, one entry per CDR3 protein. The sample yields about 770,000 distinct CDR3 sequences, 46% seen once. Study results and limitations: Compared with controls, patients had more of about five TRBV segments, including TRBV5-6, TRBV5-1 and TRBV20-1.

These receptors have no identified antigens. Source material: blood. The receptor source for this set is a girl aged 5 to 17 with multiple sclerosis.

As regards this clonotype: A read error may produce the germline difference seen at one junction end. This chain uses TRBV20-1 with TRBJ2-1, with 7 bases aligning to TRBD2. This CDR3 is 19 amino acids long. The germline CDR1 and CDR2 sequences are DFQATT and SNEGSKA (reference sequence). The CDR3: CSAREGRGRVISSCNEQFF. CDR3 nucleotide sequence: TGCAGTGCTAGAGAGGGGCGTGGGAGGGTGATTAGCTCCTGCAATGAGCAGTTCTTC.

In DNA form, the CDR3 reads TGCAGTGCTTTAGCTATCCAAGAGACCCAGTACTTC. This codes for CSALAIQETQYF. The genes are TRBV20-1 and TRBJ2-5; D remains ambiguous. The CDR3 totals 12 residues. Per germline, CDR1 DFQATT and CDR2 SNEGSKA (reference sequence). The germline V and J ends were trimmed by 5 bases and 1 base, with 8 bases remaining between them.

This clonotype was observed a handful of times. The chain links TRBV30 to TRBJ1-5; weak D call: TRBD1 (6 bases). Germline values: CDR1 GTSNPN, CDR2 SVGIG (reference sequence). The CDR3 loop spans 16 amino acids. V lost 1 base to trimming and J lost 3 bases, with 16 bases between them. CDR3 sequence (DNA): TGTGCCTGGAGTGGGGGGGGCAGGGGCTACAATCAGCCCCAGCATTTT. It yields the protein CAWSGGGRGYNQPQHF.

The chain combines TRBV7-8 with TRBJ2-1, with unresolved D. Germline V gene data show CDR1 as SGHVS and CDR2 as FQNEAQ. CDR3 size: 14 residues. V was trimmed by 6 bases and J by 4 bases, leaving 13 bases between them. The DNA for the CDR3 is TGTGCCAGCAGACCGACCGCCTTGTACAATGAGCAGTTCTTC. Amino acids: CASRPTALYNEQFF.

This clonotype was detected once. The CDR3 region is CASSLPTQASSDYEQYF. The CDR3 nucleotides are TGCGCCAGCAGCCTACCCACCCAGGCGTCGTCCGACTACGAGCAGTACTTC. The chain employs TRBV5-1 and TRBJ2-5; D gene ambiguous. The J call may be wrong; the DNA end is better matched by TRBJ2-7. Germline CDR1 is SGHRS and CDR2 is YFSETQ. The CDR3 loop spans 17 amino acids.

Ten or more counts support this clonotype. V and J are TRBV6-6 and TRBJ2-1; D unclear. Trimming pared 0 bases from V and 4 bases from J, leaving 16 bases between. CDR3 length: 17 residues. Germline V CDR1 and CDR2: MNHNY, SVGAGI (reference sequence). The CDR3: CASSYSVLISPYNEQFF. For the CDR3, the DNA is TGTGCCAGCAGTTACTCTGTTTTGATAAGCCCTTACAATGAGCAGTTCTTC.

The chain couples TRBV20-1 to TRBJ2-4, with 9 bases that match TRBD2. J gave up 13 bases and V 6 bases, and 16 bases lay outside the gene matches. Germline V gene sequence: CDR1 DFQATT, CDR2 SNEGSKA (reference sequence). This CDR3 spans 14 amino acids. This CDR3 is CSAHLVAREGPQYF. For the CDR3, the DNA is TGCAGTGCCCACCTGGTGGCGCGGGAGGGCCCGCAGTACTTC.

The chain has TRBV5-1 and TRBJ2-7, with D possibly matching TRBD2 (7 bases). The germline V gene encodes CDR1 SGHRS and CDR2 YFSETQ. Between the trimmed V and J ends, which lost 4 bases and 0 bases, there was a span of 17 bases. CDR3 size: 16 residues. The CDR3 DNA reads TGCGCCAGCAGCGTCCACGGGGGCGGGAGCTCCTACGAGCAGTACTTC. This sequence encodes CASSVHGGGSSYEQYF.

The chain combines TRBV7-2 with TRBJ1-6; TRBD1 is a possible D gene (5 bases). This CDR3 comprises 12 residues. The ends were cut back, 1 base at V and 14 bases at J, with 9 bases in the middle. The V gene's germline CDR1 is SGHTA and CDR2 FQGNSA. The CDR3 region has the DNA TGTGCCAGCAGCTTAGTGGGGGGGGCCCTCCACTTT. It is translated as CASSLVGGALHF.

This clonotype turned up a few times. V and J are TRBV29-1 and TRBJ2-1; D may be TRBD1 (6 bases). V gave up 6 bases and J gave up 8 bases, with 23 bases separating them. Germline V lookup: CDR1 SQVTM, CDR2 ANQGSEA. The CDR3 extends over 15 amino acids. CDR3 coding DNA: TGCAGCGTGGCCGGGATCAGGGGCATGGGCGATGAGCAGTTCTTC. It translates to CSVAGIRGMGDEQFF.

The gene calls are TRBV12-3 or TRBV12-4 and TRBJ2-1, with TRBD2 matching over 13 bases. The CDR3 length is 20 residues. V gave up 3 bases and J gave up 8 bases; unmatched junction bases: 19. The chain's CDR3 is CASSFFPGLAGKVGYYEQFF. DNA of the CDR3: TGTGCCAGCAGTTTTTTTCCGGGACTAGCGGGAAAGGTCGGGTATTATGAGCAGTTCTTC.

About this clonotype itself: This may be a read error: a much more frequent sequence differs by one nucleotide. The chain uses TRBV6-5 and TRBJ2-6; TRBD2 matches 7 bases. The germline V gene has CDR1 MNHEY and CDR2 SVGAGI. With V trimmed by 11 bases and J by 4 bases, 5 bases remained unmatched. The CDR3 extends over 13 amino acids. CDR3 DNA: TGTGCCGGCGGGGGAGGGGGGGCCAACGTCCTGACTTTC. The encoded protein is CAGGGGGANVLTF.

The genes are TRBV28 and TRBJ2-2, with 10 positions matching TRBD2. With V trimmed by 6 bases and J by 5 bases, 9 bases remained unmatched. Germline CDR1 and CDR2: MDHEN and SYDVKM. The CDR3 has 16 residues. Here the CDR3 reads CASSSEREGPTGELFF. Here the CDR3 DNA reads TGTGCCAGCAGCTCTGAGCGGGAGGGCCCGACCGGGGAGCTGTTTTTT.

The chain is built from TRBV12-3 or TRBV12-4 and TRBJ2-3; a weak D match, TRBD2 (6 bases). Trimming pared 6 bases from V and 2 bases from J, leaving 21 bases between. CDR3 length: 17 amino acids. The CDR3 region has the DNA TGTGCCAGCAGCCCTCCCCTGGGGCGGGGATCCACAGATACGCAGTATTTT. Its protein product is CASSPPLGRGSTDTQYF.

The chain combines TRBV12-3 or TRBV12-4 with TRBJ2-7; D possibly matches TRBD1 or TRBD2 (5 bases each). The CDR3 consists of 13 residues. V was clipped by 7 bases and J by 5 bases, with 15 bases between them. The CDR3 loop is CASKVTGPHEQYF. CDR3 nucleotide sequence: TGTGCCAGCAAGGTTACGGGACCCCACGAGCAGTACTTC.

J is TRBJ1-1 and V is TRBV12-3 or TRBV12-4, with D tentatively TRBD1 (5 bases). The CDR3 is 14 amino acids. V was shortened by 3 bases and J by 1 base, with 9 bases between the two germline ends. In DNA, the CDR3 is TGTGCCAGCAGTTTCGGCAGGGCGAACACTGAAGCTTTCTTT. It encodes CASSFGRANTEAFF.

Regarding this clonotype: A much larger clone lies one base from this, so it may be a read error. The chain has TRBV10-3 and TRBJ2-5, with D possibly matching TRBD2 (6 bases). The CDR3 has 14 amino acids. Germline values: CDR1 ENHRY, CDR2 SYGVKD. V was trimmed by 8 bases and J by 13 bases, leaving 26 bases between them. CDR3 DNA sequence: TGTGCCATCGGACGCGGGGACCCGGTAGGAGAGTTGTACTTC. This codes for CAIGRGDPVGELYF.

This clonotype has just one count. CDR3 in amino acids: CASSSSASYEQYF. The CDR3 region has the DNA TGTGCCAGCAGTTCATCGGCCAGTTACGAGCAGTACTTC. This rearrangement joins TRBV27 to TRBJ2-5; D is uncertain. The J call is in doubt because the DNA end fits TRBJ2-7 better. Germline CDR1 MNHEY, CDR2 SMNVEV (reference sequence). This CDR3 has 13 residues.

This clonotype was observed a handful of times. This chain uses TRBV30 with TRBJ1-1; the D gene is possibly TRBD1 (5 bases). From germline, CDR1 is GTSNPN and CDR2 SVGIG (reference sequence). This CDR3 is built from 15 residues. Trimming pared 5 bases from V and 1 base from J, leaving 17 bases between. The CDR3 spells CAWSGMGQGNTEAFF. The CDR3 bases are TGTGCCTGGTCTGGGATGGGGCAGGGGAACACTGAAGCTTTCTTT.

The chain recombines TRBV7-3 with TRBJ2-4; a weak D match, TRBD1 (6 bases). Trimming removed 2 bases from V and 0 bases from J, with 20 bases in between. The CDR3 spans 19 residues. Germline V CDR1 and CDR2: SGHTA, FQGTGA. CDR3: CASSLAIGDTFIAKNIQYF. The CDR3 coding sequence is TGTGCCAGCAGCTTAGCAATTGGGGACACATTTATAGCCAAAAACATTCAGTACTTC.

The CDR3 protein is CASSLERDPYEQYF. Here the CDR3 DNA reads TGTGCCAGCAGCTTAGAGCGGGACCCCTACGAGCAGTACTTC. This sequence joins TRBV7-9 and TRBJ2-7, with 7 bases that match TRBD2. J gave up 2 bases and V 1 base, and 2 bases lay outside the gene matches. This CDR3 is 14 amino acids long. Germline V CDR1 and CDR2: SEHNR, FQNEAQ (reference sequence).

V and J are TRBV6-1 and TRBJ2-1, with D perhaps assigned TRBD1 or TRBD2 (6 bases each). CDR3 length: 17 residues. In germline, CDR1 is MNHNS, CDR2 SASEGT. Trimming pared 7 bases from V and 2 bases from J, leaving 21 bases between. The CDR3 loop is CASTAAGHPRTYNEQFF. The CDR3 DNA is TGTGCCAGCACTGCGGCGGGACATCCAAGAACCTACAATGAGCAGTTCTTC.